A selection of T cell receptor beta chains follows, all from one sample in a study of T cell changes during pregnancy in multiple sclerosis. The repertoire was sequenced with immunoSEQ multiplex PCR; TCRdb's copy has only in-frame clones and lacks some. The sample has under 45,000 clones; around 92% are singletons. The source was CD4+ T cells from peripheral blood mononuclear cells, collected after pregnancy. The source is a female donor with multiple sclerosis, enrolled in a pregnancy study. Each CDR3 is given with its conserved first and last residue. D genes are given only for firm matches. Size tells how often a clone was seen (once, few, many) or the class of an expanded clone, and some rows leave it out.

v_gene	len	d_gene	abundance	j_gene	CDR3nt	CDR3aa
TRBV7-6	16	TRBD2	medium-sized	TRBJ2-2	TGTGCCAGCAGCTTAGTTAGCGGGGGGAACACCGGGGAGCTGTTTTTT	CASSLVSGGNTGELFF
TRBV11-2	15	-	-	TRBJ2-1	TGTGCCAGCAGCTTAGGGCGTCGGGTAGACAATGAGCAGTTCTTC	CASSLGRRVDNEQFF
TRBV4-1	18	TRBD1	-	TRBJ1-1	TGCGCCAGCAGCCAAGTTAGGGACAGGGTGGATTTGGACACTGAAGCTTTCTTT	CASSQVRDRVDLDTEAFF
TRBV5-1	17	TRBD1	-	TRBJ2-1	TGCGCCAGCAGCTGGTCTCCTAGGACAGGGGGCCTCGATGAGCAGTTCTTC	CASSWSPRTGGLDEQFF
TRBV6-5	14	-	-	TRBJ1-2	TGTGCCAGCAGCAGCGCGGGGGGGACGTATGGCTACACCTTC	CASSSAGGTYGYTF
TRBV5-4	16	TRBD2	-	TRBJ2-1	TGTGCCAGCAGCTTTATCCTAGCGGGGGGTTACAATGAGCAGTTCTTC	CASSFILAGGYNEQFF
TRBV5-1	17	-	-	TRBJ1-4	TGCGCCAGCAGCTCCAGACCAGCGACTGGCGCTAATGAAAAACTGTTTTTT	CASSSRPATGANEKLFF
TRBV6-5	13	-	-	TRBJ2-7	TGTGCCAGCAGACAGACAATTACCTACGAGCAGTACTTC	CASRQTITYEQYF
TRBV18	15	TRBD2	-	TRBJ2-3	TGTGCCAGCTCAGGACGGACTAGCAGCGGGGATACGCAGTATTTT	CASSGRTSSGDTQYF
TRBV6-5	13	-	-	TRBJ1-1	TGTGCCAGCAGTAATACAGTGAACACTGAAGCTTTCTTT	CASSNTVNTEAFF
TRBV2	15	-	-	TRBJ1-2	TGTGCCAGCAGGGCGAAGGTGAGCGAGTGGTATGGCTACACCTTC	CASRAKVSEWYGYTF
TRBV7-2	14	TRBD2	-	TRBJ2-1	TGTGCCAGCGGGAAGCGGGGGGAGTCGTATGAGCAGTTCTTC	CASGKRGESYEQFF
TRBV7-3	13	-	-	TRBJ1-1	TGTGCCAGCGGTTTGGTCAGGAACACTGAAGCTTTCTTT	CASGLVRNTEAFF
TRBV7-9	17	-	-	TRBJ1-1	TGTGCCAGCACCCTTCCGGGGAGGGGGAATTGGAACACTGAAGCTTTCTTT	CASTLPGRGNWNTEAFF
TRBV5-4	14	-	few	TRBJ1-3	TGTGCCAGCAGCCCGGGACTCTCTGGAAACACCATATATTTT	CASSPGLSGNTIYF
TRBV7-3	14	-	once	TRBJ1-4	TGTGCCAGCAGCTCCGGGTCTACTAATGAAAAACTGTTTTTT	CASSSGSTNEKLFF
TRBV6-5	15	TRBD1	-	TRBJ2-5	TGTGCCAGCAGGCCGTCAGGGGGCCAAAGAGAGACCCAGTACTTC	CASRPSGGQRETQYF
TRBV30	13	-	once	TRBJ2-2	TGTGCCTGGAATCTTAAGGGGTCGGGGGAGCTGTTTTTT	CAWNLKGSGELFF
TRBV5-1	16	-	-	TRBJ2-1	TGCGCCAGCAGCTTGGATGTTGCGGAGGGTTACAATGAGCAGTTCTTC	CASSLDVAEGYNEQFF
TRBV18	16	TRBD2	-	TRBJ2-7	TGTGCCAGCTCACCGAACCAAGCGGGGGGAAAGGACGAGCAGTACTTC	CASSPNQAGGKDEQYF
TRBV2	15	TRBD2	-	TRBJ2-7	TGTGCCAGCAGGGGGGGACTAGCGGAAGCCTACGAGCAGTACTTC	CASRGGLAEAYEQYF
TRBV4-2	18	-	-	TRBJ2-2	TGTGCCAGCAGCCAAGTGGTAGCTAACCCCTCGGACACCGGGGAGCTGTTTTTT	CASSQVVANPSDTGELFF
TRBV6-5	14	-	once	TRBJ2-2	TGTGCCAGCAGAGCCCCCAGTTTAGCGGGGGAGCTGTTTTTT	CASRAPSLAGELFF
TRBV28	12	-	-	TRBJ1-2	TGTGCCAGCAGTCCCAGGGGTAGCGGCTACACCTTC	CASSPRGSGYTF
TRBV4-2	14	TRBD1	-	TRBJ1-2	TGTGCCAGCAGCCAAGATAGGGACAGCTATGGCTACACCTTC	CASSQDRDSYGYTF
TRBV6-5	12	-	-	TRBJ1-1	TGTGCCAGCAGCATCGACAGGATTGAAGCTTTCTTT	CASSIDRIEAFF
TRBV5-1	17	TRBD2	-	TRBJ2-5	TGCGCCAGCAGCTTAGAACCGATGACTAGCGGCCAAGAGACCCAGTACTTC	CASSLEPMTSGQETQYF
TRBV9	16	TRBD2	-	TRBJ2-3	TGTGCCAGCAGCGTACTGGGCGGGGGGGCCCCAGATACGCAGTATTTT	CASSVLGGGAPDTQYF
TRBV19	16	TRBD1	-	TRBJ2-5	TGTGCCAGTAGTCCCTTATCCGGGACAGTCCAAGAGACCCAGTACTTC	CASSPLSGTVQETQYF
TRBV4-1	16	-	-	TRBJ1-6	TGCGCCAGCAGCCAAGATGAAGGACCAGGGAACTCACCCCTCCACTTT	CASSQDEGPGNSPLHF
TRBV7-2	15	-	-	TRBJ2-3	TGTGCCAGCAGCTCAGGGATGGTGGGTGCAGATACGCAGTATTTT	CASSSGMVGADTQYF
TRBV7-3	15	-	-	TRBJ1-1	TGTGCCAGCAGCGAATCGACAGGATTGAACACTGAAGCTTTCTTT	CASSESTGLNTEAFF
TRBV30	13	-	-	TRBJ1-4	TGTGCCTGGAAAGGGGGAACTAATGAAAAACTGTTTTTT	CAWKGGTNEKLFF
TRBV2	17	TRBD1	-	TRBJ2-6	TGTGCCAGCCTCTCGGACAGGGATATCCCTGGGGCCAACGTCCTGACTTTC	CASLSDRDIPGANVLTF
TRBV19	15	TRBD1	few	TRBJ1-5	TGTGCCAGTAGTCGGAGACAGGGTCTCAATCAGCCCCAGCATTTT	CASSRRQGLNQPQHF
TRBV9	16	TRBD1	-	TRBJ1-5	TGTGCCAGCAGCCCCGGGACAGGTCTTGGACAAGGGCCCCAGCATTTT	CASSPGTGLGQGPQHF
TRBV19	13	TRBD1	-	TRBJ1-2	TGTGCCAGTACTCGAACAGGGGTCTATGGCTACACCTTC	CASTRTGVYGYTF
TRBV9	16	TRBD1	once	TRBJ2-3	TGTGCCAGCAGCGGTTCGGGACAGGGGAAAACAGATACGCAGTATTTT	CASSGSGQGKTDTQYF
TRBV6-6	16	TRBD2	-	TRBJ2-7	TGTGCCAGCAGTTTGCCAACTAGCGGGGGGGAGTACGAGCAGTACTTC	CASSLPTSGGEYEQYF
TRBV5-8	15	-	-	TRBJ2-2	TGTGCCAGCAGGCGGGTTGAGGCGGACACCGGGGAGCTGTTTTTT	CASRRVEADTGELFF
TRBV5-4	18	TRBD2	-	TRBJ2-3	TGTGCCAGCAGCTTGGAAAGTCTGAGACTAGCGGGCACAGATACGCAGTATTTT	CASSLESLRLAGTDTQYF
TRBV7-9	17	TRBD1	-	TRBJ1-4	TGTGCCAGCAGCTTAGGATCGCAGGGGGCTGCTAATGAAAAACTGTTTTTT	CASSLGSQGAANEKLFF
TRBV5-4	15	TRBD2	-	TRBJ2-3	TGTGCCAGCAGCGCTAGCGGGGGATACACAGATACGCAGTATTTT	CASSASGGYTDTQYF
TRBV7-6	13	-	-	TRBJ1-1	TGTGCCAGCAGCTTGCTGGCAGGGCGTGAAGCTTTCTTT	CASSLLAGREAFF